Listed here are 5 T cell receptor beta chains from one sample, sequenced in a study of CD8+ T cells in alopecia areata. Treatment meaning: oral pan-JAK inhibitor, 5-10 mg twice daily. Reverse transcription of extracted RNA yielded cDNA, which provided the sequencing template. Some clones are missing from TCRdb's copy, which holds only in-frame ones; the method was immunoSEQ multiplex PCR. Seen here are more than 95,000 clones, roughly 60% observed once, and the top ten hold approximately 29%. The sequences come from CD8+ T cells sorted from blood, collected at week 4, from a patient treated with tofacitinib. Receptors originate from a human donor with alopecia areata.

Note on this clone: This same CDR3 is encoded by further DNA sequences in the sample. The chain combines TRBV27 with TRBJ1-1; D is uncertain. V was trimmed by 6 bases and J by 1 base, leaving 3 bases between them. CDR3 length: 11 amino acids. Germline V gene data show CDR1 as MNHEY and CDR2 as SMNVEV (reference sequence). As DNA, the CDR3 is TGTGCCAGCAGGGAGAACACTGAAGCTTTCTTT. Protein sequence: CASRENTEAFF.

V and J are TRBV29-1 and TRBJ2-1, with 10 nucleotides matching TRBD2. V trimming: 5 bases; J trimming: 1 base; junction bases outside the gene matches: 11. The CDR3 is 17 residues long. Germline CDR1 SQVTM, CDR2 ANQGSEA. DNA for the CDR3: TGCAGCGTTTATAGCGGGGGGCCCACCGGATCCTACAATGAGCAGTTCTTC. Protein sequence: CSVYSGGPTGSYNEQFF.

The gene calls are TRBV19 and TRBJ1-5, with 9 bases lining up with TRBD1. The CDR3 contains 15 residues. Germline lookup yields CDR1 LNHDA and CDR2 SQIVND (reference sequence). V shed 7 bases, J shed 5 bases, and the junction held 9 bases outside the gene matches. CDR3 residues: CASNELQGADQPQHF. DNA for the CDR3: TGTGCCAGTAACGAATTACAGGGGGCGGATCAGCCCCAGCATTTT.

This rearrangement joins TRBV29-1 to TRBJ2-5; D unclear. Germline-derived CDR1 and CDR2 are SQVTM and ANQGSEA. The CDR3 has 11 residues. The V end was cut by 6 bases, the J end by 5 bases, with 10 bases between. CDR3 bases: TGCAGCGTGTGGGATGGGGAGACCCAGTACTTC. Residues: CSVWDGETQYF.

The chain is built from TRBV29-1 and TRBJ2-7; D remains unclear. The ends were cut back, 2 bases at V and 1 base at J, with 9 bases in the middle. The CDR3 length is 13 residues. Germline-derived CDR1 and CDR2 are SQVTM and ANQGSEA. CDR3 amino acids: CSVEIEQSYEQYF. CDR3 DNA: TGCAGCGTTGAAATCGAACAGTCCTACGAGCAGTACTTC.